The 17 T cell receptor beta chains given below trace back to one sample, sequenced in a study of technical replicates of blood from a few donors. The method was immunoSEQ multiplex PCR; TCRdb's version includes in-frame clones alone and lacks a portion of them. In the table there are 75,000 or so clones, around 93% of which are singletons. Sequencing was done on a sample of T cells isolated from PBMCs. All receptors come from a human donor in good health.

J is TRBJ2-7 and V is TRBV14, with D uncertain. The CDR3 length is 17 residues. From germline, CDR1 is SGHDN and CDR2 FVKESK. Trimming took off 1 base at V and 1 base at J, with 17 bases between the two ends. DNA for the CDR3: TGTGCCAGCAGCCAAGGTTCCCGGGTCCTCCTATCCTACGAGCAGTACTTC. Protein sequence: CASSQGSRVLLSYEQYF.

The chain recombines TRBV4-1 with TRBJ2-7; 7 bases match TRBD2. J lost 2 bases, V lost 1 base, and 2 bases had no gene match. The CDR3 is 14 residues long. CDR1 is MGHRA, CDR2 YSYEKL, per germline. The CDR3 is CASSQGGGPYEQYF. Here the CDR3 DNA reads TGCGCCAGCAGCCAAGGGGGGGGTCCCTACGAGCAGTACTTC.

The V call is TRBV4-1, the J call TRBJ2-1, with TRBD2 identical over 7 bases. J lost 6 bases, V lost 5 bases, and 7 bases had no gene match. Germline lookup yields CDR1 MGHRA and CDR2 YSYEKL. The CDR3 is 14 amino acids. The CDR3: CASSYREGTNEQFF. The DNA of the CDR3 is TGCGCCAGCAGCTATAGGGAGGGAACCAATGAGCAGTTCTTC.

The chain carries TRBV20-1 and TRBJ1-5; D call uncertain. The CDR3 has 11 residues. Germline values: CDR1 DFQATT, CDR2 SNEGSKA (reference sequence). V gave up 7 bases and J gave up 4 bases, with 8 bases separating them. The CDR3 sequence: CSVASNQPQHF. The CDR3, as DNA: TGCAGTGTTGCGTCAAATCAGCCCCAGCATTTT.

This clone was seen a single time. This chain links TRBV25-1 with TRBJ1-2; D is possibly TRBD1 (6 bases). With 5 bases removed from V and 7 bases from J, the gap between germline ends came to 14 bases. This CDR3 has 13 residues. CDR1 is MGHDK and CDR2 is SYGVNS in the germline V gene. The CDR3 DNA follows: TGTGCCAGCAGTCGGCTCAGCAGGGGTGGCTACACCTTC. It translates to CASSRLSRGGYTF.

As DNA, the CDR3 is TGTGCCAGTGTGGAGGACGCAGGGGCGGTAACTGAAGCTTTCTTT. As protein: CASVEDAGAVTEAFF. The rearrangement joins TRBV19 to TRBJ1-1, with D tentatively TRBD1 (6 bases). The V end was cut by 8 bases, the J end by 5 bases, with 21 bases between. The CDR3 has 15 amino acids. In germline, CDR1 is LNHDA, CDR2 SQIVND (reference sequence).

This chain uses TRBV7-9 with TRBJ1-1; the D is unclear. This CDR3 has 12 residues. Germline V gene data show CDR1 as SEHNR and CDR2 as FQNEAQ (reference sequence). V shed 8 bases and J shed 6 bases, with 13 bases lying between them. The CDR3 region is CASPDDTSEAFF. CDR3 bases: TGTGCCAGCCCCGATGACACTTCTGAAGCTTTCTTT.

The chain uses TRBV15 and TRBJ2-1; 13 bases align to TRBD2. With V trimmed by 6 bases and J by 4 bases, 9 bases remained unmatched. Looked up from germline, CDR1 is LNHNV and CDR2 is YYDKDF (reference sequence). This CDR3 is built from 17 residues. The CDR3 region has the DNA TGTGCCACCAGAGCCCCAACTAGCGGGAGGGCGTACAATGAGCAGTTCTTC. It is translated as CATRAPTSGRAYNEQFF.

V and J are TRBV27 and TRBJ1-1; 7 positions match TRBD1. Germline V gene lookup returns CDR1 MNHEY and CDR2 SMNVEV (reference sequence). The CDR3 totals 14 residues. V was pared by 5 bases and J by 3 bases, with 6 bases of the junction left unmatched. Here the CDR3 DNA reads TGTGCCAGCAGTAGCCTAGGGGGCTACACTGAAGCTTTCTTT. This codes for CASSSLGGYTEAFF.

The chain links TRBV7-9 to TRBJ2-7, with TRBD2 as a possible D gene (6 bases). Trimming cost V 5 bases and J 3 bases, with 17 bases left between them. The CDR3 runs 15 residues. Germline-derived CDR1 and CDR2 are SEHNR and FQNEAQ (reference sequence). The CDR3 here is CASSPTSTSSYEQYF. In DNA, the CDR3 is TGTGCCAGCAGCCCCACATCGACTAGTAGCTACGAGCAGTACTTC.

The chain has TRBV28 and TRBJ2-5; 10 bases agree with TRBD2. Trimming removed 6 bases from V and 4 bases from J; junction bases left unmatched: 8. Germline CDR1 MDHEN, CDR2 SYDVKM. This CDR3 has 15 residues. CDR3 sequence: CASRLTSGNRETQYF. CDR3 in DNA: TGTGCCAGCAGACTCACTAGCGGGAACCGAGAGACCCAGTACTTC.

The gene calls are TRBV28 and TRBJ2-7; D uncertain. Looked up from germline, CDR1 is MDHEN and CDR2 is SYDVKM. V was clipped by 1 base and J by 2 bases, with 12 bases between them. The CDR3 spans 15 residues. CDR3 in amino acids: CASSLFPLITYEQYF. Here the CDR3 DNA reads TGTGCCAGCAGTTTATTCCCCCTTATTACCTACGAGCAGTACTTC.

The chain joins TRBV7-9 to TRBJ2-1; possible D gene TRBD2, 5 bases. V shed 0 bases and J shed 10 bases, with 10 bases lying between them. Germline V CDR1 and CDR2: SEHNR, FQNEAQ (reference sequence). This CDR3 comprises 13 residues. The CDR3 region is CASSLALAGEQFF. CDR3 sequence (DNA): TGTGCCAGCAGCTTAGCGTTGGCGGGCGAGCAGTTCTTC.

The rearrangement joins TRBV25-1 to TRBJ2-2, with 9 bases that match TRBD1. Germline V gives CDR1 MGHDK, CDR2 SYGVNS. There are 16 residues in the CDR3. J lost 6 bases, V lost 2 bases, and 7 bases had no gene match. The CDR3 reads CASSETGTGPPGELFF. CDR3 bases: TGTGCCAGCAGTGAAACCGGGACAGGGCCCCCCGGGGAGCTGTTTTTT.

This chain joins TRBV19 and TRBJ1-5, with unresolved D. V was clipped by 5 bases and J by 0 bases, with 11 bases between them. In germline, CDR1 is LNHDA, CDR2 SQIVND (reference sequence). This CDR3 comprises 15 residues. In DNA form, the CDR3 reads TGTGCCAGTAGTCAGATCATTTATAGCAATCAGCCCCAGCATTTT. It yields the protein CASSQIIYSNQPQHF.

In nucleotides, the CDR3 is TGTGCCATCAGTGAGTCCCTATCGCTGGGAGGCAATCAGCCCCAGCATTTT. Protein sequence: CAISESLSLGGNQPQHF. This sequence joins TRBV10-3 and TRBJ1-5; D uncertain. Per germline, CDR1 ENHRY and CDR2 SYGVKD. V was clipped by 0 bases and J by 2 bases, with 14 bases between them. The CDR3 sequence is 17 residues long.

A remark on this clone: The junction differs from germline at one of its ends, possibly a read error. The gene calls are TRBV11-2 and TRBJ1-1, with TRBD1 identical over 8 bases. This CDR3 spans 17 amino acids. Germline V gene lookup returns CDR1 SGHAT and CDR2 FQNNGV. The CDR3 spells CASNQGGKGRQGAPTLF. The CDR3 DNA sequence: TGTGCCAGCAACCAGGGTGGGAAAGGGAGGCAGGGGGCGCCTACCCTCTTT.